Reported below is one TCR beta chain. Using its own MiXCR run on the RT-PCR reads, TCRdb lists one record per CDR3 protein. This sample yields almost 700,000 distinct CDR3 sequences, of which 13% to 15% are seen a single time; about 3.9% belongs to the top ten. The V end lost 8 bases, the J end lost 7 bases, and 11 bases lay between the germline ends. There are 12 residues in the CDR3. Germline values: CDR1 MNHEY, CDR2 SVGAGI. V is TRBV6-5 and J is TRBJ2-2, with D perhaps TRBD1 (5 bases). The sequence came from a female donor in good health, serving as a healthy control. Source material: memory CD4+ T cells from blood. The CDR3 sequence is CASGIGVGELFF. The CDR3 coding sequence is TGTGCCAGCGGAATAGGGGTCGGGGAGCTGTTTTTT.